The 9 T cell receptor beta chains given below trace back to one sample, sequenced in a study of blood T cell repertoires in COVID-19. TCRdb's table, derived via immunoSEQ multiplex PCR, lists solely in-frame clones and lacks some. The repertoire holds about 120,000 clones, with over 75% as singletons. Material for sequencing was peripheral blood. The receptors stem from a man aged 80 or over with acute or convalescent COVID-19.

This clone is a singleton in its sample. V and J are TRBV13 and TRBJ1-5, with D uncertain. The CDR3 extends over 15 amino acids. V was clipped by 1 base and J by 0 bases, with 7 bases between them. Per the germline V gene, CDR1 is PRHDT and CDR2 is FYEKMQ (reference sequence). CDR3 residues: CASSLARISNQPQHF. CDR3 in DNA: TGTGCCAGCAGCTTAGCCAGAATTAGCAATCAGCCCCAGCATTTT.

The J gene is TRBJ1-4, the V gene TRBV27; D not certain. From germline, CDR1 is MNHEY and CDR2 SMNVEV (reference sequence). V dropped 3 bases and J dropped 5 bases, with 13 bases sitting between them. The CDR3 length is 15 residues. The CDR3 loop is CASSFSTLPNEKLFF. The DNA for the CDR3 is TGTGCCAGCAGTTTTTCGACACTGCCGAATGAAAAACTGTTTTTT.

The rearrangement uses TRBV18 and TRBJ1-5; D is possibly TRBD1 (5 bases). Germline V gene data show CDR1 as KGHSH and CDR2 as LQKENI. V shed 0 bases and J shed 8 bases, with 8 bases lying between them. The CDR3 is 13 amino acids. The CDR3 DNA follows: TGTGCCAGCTCACCACCGGGGCTTAAGCCCCAGCATTTT. This sequence encodes CASSPPGLKPQHF.

The chain carries TRBV11-2 and TRBJ1-2; perhaps TRBD1 as D (6 bases). The CDR3 is made up of 14 amino acids. Trimming stripped 2 bases from V and 6 bases from J, with 13 bases between. CDR1 is SGHAT, CDR2 FQNNGV, per germline. The CDR3 reads CASSLSRQVNGYTF. The CDR3 DNA follows: TGTGCCAGCAGCTTATCAAGACAGGTGAATGGCTACACCTTC.

This rearrangement joins TRBV3-1 (or the pseudogene TRBV3-2) to TRBJ2-7; D is perhaps TRBD1 (6 bases). Trimming cost V 4 bases and J 0 bases, with 13 bases left between them. CDR1 LGHDT and CDR2 YNNKEL come from the germline V gene (reference sequence). This CDR3 is 15 amino acids long. In nucleotides, the CDR3 is TGTGCCAGCAGCCGTCGCCAGGGGAGCTCCTACGAGCAGTACTTC. Its protein product is CASSRRQGSSYEQYF.

The rearrangement uses TRBV29-1 and TRBJ1-1; TRBD1 agrees at 12 bases. Germline loops: CDR1 SQVTM, CDR2 ANQGSEA. V shed 7 bases, J shed 4 bases, and the junction held 4 bases outside the gene matches. The CDR3 consists of 13 residues. The CDR3 region is CSAGQGATTEAFF. Written as DNA, the CDR3 is TGCAGCGCGGGACAGGGGGCGACCACTGAAGCTTTCTTT.

The rearrangement uses TRBV5-1 and TRBJ1-2, with TRBD1 matching over 7 bases. The CDR3 is 15 residues long. Looked up from germline, CDR1 is SGHRS and CDR2 is YFSETQ. The V segment lost 0 bases and the J segment 2 bases; nucleotides outside the gene matches: 4. CDR3 region: CASSLEGGGNYGYTF. CDR3 coding DNA: TGCGCCAGCAGCTTGGAAGGGGGCGGGAACTATGGCTACACCTTC.

The chain recombines TRBV7-9 with TRBJ1-3; perhaps TRBD1 as D (5 bases). Germline loops: CDR1 SEHNR, CDR2 FQNEAQ (reference sequence). The CDR3 consists of 13 residues. The germline V and J ends were trimmed by 5 bases and 2 bases, with 7 bases remaining between them. CDR3 protein: CASSPTAGNTIYF. In DNA form, the CDR3 reads TGTGCCAGCAGCCCGACAGCTGGAAACACCATATATTTT.

As DNA, the CDR3 is TGTGCCAGTAGCCGGGACAGGGAGTCCTACACTGAAGCTTTCTTT. Its translation is CASSRDRESYTEAFF. This rearrangement joins TRBV19 to TRBJ1-1; 9 bases are shared with TRBD1. V shed 6 bases and J 3 bases; nucleotides not matched to a gene: 8. The CDR3 contains 15 residues. Germline CDR1 and CDR2: LNHDA and SQIVND (reference sequence).